By share, the clone carrying this T cell receptor (beta chain) ranks as medium-sized. No antigen is known for it. Using MiXCR, TCRdb reanalyzed the PCR reads. The table records some 55,000 clones, 25% to 30% of them present only once. The data originate from a study of metastatic and nonmetastatic thyroid tumors. Study-level findings and limits: Benign nodules reportedly had significantly lower TCR beta diversity than malignant thyroid tumors in blood and tumor.

All patients were untreated before thyroid surgery. The germline V gene encodes CDR1 MNHEY and CDR2 SVGAGI. The length of the CDR3 is 13 residues. With 1 base removed from V and 9 bases from J, the gap between germline ends came to 10 bases. The receptor was derived from a female donor with papillary thyroid cancer or a benign thyroid nodule (not recorded which). Some clones in this sample may be carry-over from other donors' samples. The sample taken for sequencing was blood. The chain recombines TRBV6-5 with TRBJ2-1; D unresolved. The CDR3: CASSYYPSGEQFF. CDR3 coding DNA: TGTGCCAGCAGTTACTACCCATCTGGTGAGCAGTTCTTC.